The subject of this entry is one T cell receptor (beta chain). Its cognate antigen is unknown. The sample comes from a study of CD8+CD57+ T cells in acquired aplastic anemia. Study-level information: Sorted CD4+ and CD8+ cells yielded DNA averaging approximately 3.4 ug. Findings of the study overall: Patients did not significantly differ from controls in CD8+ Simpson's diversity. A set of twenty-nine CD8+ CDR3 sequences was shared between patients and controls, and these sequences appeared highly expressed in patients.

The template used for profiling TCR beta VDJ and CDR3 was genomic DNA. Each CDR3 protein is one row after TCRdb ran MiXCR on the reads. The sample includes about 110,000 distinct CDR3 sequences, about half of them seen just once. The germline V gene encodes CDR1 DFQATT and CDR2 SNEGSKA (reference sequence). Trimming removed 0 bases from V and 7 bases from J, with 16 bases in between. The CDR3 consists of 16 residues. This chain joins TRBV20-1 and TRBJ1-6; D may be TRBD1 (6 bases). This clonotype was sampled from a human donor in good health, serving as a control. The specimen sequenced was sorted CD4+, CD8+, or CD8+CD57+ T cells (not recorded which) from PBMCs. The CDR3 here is CSARDVAGQGNSPLHF. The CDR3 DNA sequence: TGCAGTGCTAGAGATGTGGCGGGACAAGGGAATTCACCCCTCCACTTT.